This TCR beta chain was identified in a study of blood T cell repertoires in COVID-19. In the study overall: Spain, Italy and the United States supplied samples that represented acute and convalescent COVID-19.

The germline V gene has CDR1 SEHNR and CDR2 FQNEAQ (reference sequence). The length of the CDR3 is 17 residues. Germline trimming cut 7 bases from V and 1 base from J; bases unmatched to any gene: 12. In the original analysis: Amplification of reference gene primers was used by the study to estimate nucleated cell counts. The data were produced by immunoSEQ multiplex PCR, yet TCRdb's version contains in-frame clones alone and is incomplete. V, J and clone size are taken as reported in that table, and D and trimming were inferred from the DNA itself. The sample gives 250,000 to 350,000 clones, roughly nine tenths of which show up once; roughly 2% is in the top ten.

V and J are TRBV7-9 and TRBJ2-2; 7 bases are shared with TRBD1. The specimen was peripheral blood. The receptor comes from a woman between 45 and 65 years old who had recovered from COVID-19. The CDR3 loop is CASTLDRDSQNTGELFF. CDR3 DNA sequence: TGTGCCAGCACCTTGGACCGGGACAGTCAGAACACCGGGGAGCTGTTTTTT.